This entry concerns a single T cell receptor beta chain. No antigen is known for it. The repertoire was sequenced with immunoSEQ multiplex PCR; TCRdb's copy has only in-frame clones and lacks some. The repertoire holds some 150,000 clones, 92% seen once, with approximately 3.6% in the top ten. The data were obtained in a study of T cell responses to AZD1222 COVID-19 vaccine. Findings of the study overall: The study identified only five or six AZD1222 recipients as seropositive at baseline.

The CDR3 is 17 residues long. V lost 1 base, J lost 1 base, and 10 bases stayed unmatched. Germline V gene lookup returns CDR1 GTSNPN and CDR2 SVGIG (reference sequence). The material was peripheral blood, obtained 28 days after the second AZD1222 dose. This TCR was sampled from an adult who received the AZD1222 COVID-19 vaccine. The chain carries TRBV30 and TRBJ2-1; 7 nucleotides line up with TRBD2. The CDR3 loop reads CAWSAPVPGLSYNEQFF. CDR3 nucleotide sequence: TGTGCCTGGAGTGCCCCCGTACCGGGACTATCCTACAATGAGCAGTTCTTC.